This T cell receptor beta chain is drawn from a study of T cell responses to AZD1222 COVID-19 vaccine. With regard to this clone: Its antigen remains unidentified.

Findings and caveats of the study: Two doses of AZD1222 preceded a rise in Spike-specific TCR breadth and depth. All repertoire sampling was performed exclusively after the peak T cell response.

The protocol was immunoSEQ multiplex PCR, while the TCRdb copy is restricted to in-frame clones and leaves out a portion. The sample carries under 150,000 clones, around nine tenths recorded once. The CDR3 length is 14 residues. V lost 6 bases, J lost 3 bases, and 13 bases lay in between. Looked up from germline, CDR1 is MNHEY and CDR2 is SVGAGI. The receptor was isolated from an adult in good health. The material was peripheral blood, obtained on day 0 of MenACWY control vaccination. The J gene is TRBJ2-3, the V gene TRBV6-5, with D perhaps matching TRBD1 (6 bases). In nucleotides, the CDR3 is TGTGCCAGCAGGCTACAGGGTTTGACAGATACGCAGTATTTT. As protein: CASRLQGLTDTQYF.